This T cell receptor beta chain was recovered during a study of patients and donors after allogeneic stem cell transplantation. This CDR3 spans 14 amino acids. The V and J ends lost 0 bases and 0 bases respectively, with 7 bases between them. Germline lookup yields CDR1 SGHRS and CDR2 YFSETQ. Only a few counts were recorded for this clonotype. TCRdb used MiXCR to reprocess the RT-PCR reads, holding one entry per CDR3 protein. The sample records under 200,000 distinct CDR3 sequences, approximately 31% being singletons. The chain carries TRBV5-1 and TRBJ2-7; D remains ambiguous. What was sequenced was blood, either unsorted or a sorted T cell fraction (not recorded which). The receptor was isolated from a human donor who was either an allogeneic HSCT recipient or a stem cell or donor lymphocyte infusion donor (not recorded which). It is not recorded whose cells these are; they may come from a transplant donor. CDR3 residues: CASSLEQFSYEQYF. The CDR3 nucleotides are TGCGCCAGCAGCTTGGAACAGTTCTCCTACGAGCAGTACTTC. The full variable domain, its missing parts supplied by reference TRBV5-1 and TRBJ2-7, is KAGVTQTPRYLIKTRGQQVTLSCSPISGHRSVSWYQQTPGQGLQFLFEYFSETQRNKGNFPGRFSGRQFSNSRSEMNVSTLELGDSALYLCASSLEQFSYEQYFGPGTRLTVT.